These 27 T cell receptor beta chains were all obtained from the same sample, sequenced in a study of shared clonotypes between healthy human individuals. Cells designated naive CD8 were CD45RO-negative and were positively selected for CCR7, with terminally differentiated effector memory CD45RA+ cells excluded. Here immunoSEQ multiplex PCR was the method, and the copy in TCRdb shows in-frame clones only, minus some. The sample has about 2.2 million clones, approximately 92% seen once. Sequencing input: naive CD8+ T cells from PBMCs. The receptors derive from a man between 18 and 29 years old in good health. Some clones in this sample may be carry-over from other donors' samples.

A remark on this clone: This same CDR3 is encoded by further DNA sequences in the sample. The chain uses TRBV5-1 and TRBJ2-7, with D unresolved. V lost 0 bases and J 0 bases, leaving 7 bases between the germline ends. Germline loops: CDR1 SGHRS, CDR2 YFSETQ. This CDR3 contains 14 residues. The CDR3 loop reads CASSLAGHSYEQYF. CDR3 nucleotides: TGCGCCAGCAGCTTGGCGGGCCACTCCTACGAGCAGTACTTC.

The chain has TRBV7-8 and TRBJ2-7; 8 bases are shared with TRBD2. Germline CDR1 and CDR2: SGHVS and FQNEAQ. The CDR3 consists of 15 residues. The J segment lost 2 bases and the V segment lost 5 bases, leaving 8 bases of the junction unmatched. CDR3 nucleotide sequence: TGTGCCAGCAGCACCCGGACTAGCCCAACCTACGAGCAGTACTTC. This encodes CASSTRTSPTYEQYF.

The chain recombines TRBV27 with TRBJ1-2; D gene unclear. Germline V lookup: CDR1 MNHEY, CDR2 SMNVEV (reference sequence). The CDR3 loop spans 13 amino acids. Trimming took off 8 bases at V and 0 bases at J, with 10 bases between the two ends. CDR3 amino acids: CASSPRANYGYTF. In nucleotides, the CDR3 is TGTGCCAGCTCCCCGCGGGCTAACTATGGCTACACCTTC.

The chain is built from TRBV7-2 and TRBJ2-7; 7 nucleotides align to TRBD2. The CDR3 loop spans 15 amino acids. V shed 1 base, J shed 3 bases, and the junction held 6 bases outside the gene matches. The germline gives CDR1 SGHTA, CDR2 FQGNSA. CDR3: CASSLGSGGYYEQYF. The DNA for the CDR3 is TGTGCCAGCAGCTTAGGTTCGGGGGGATACTACGAGCAGTACTTC.

The genes are TRBV7-9 and TRBJ2-2, with D perhaps given as TRBD1 or TRBD2 (5 bases each). CDR1 is SEHNR, CDR2 FQNEAQ, per germline (reference sequence). The CDR3 loop spans 16 amino acids. V was cut by 6 bases and J by 5 bases, with 19 bases left in between. CDR3 in amino acids: CASSPPKGRGTGELFF. The CDR3 coding sequence is TGTGCCAGCAGTCCCCCGAAGGGGAGAGGAACCGGGGAGCTGTTTTTT.

CDR3 DNA: TGTGCCAGCCAGGTCTGGGGTTACTACGAGCAGTACTTC. This sequence encodes CASQVWGYYEQYF. The chain combines TRBV11-2 with TRBJ2-7; D is uncertain. Trimming pared 8 bases from V and 3 bases from J, leaving 14 bases between. CDR1 and CDR2 from the germline V gene are SGHAT and FQNNGV. The CDR3 runs to 13 residues.

This chain's CDR3 is CASSLVGNPGEQYF. As DNA, the CDR3 is TGTGCCAGCAGCTTAGTTGGCAACCCGGGGGAGCAGTACTTC. The V call is TRBV11-2, the J call TRBJ2-7, with a tentative D call TRBD2 (5 bases). Between the trimmed V and J ends, which lost 1 base and 7 bases, there was a span of 14 bases. Germline values: CDR1 SGHAT, CDR2 FQNNGV. CDR3 length: 14 residues.

The CDR3 protein is CASHGPATGELFF. As DNA, the CDR3 is TGTGCCAGCCATGGACCGGCCACCGGGGAGCTGTTTTTT. V is TRBV27 and J is TRBJ2-2, with D unresolved. The germline V and J ends were trimmed by 8 bases and 4 bases, with 11 bases remaining between them. The CDR3 is 13 residues long. The germline V gene encodes CDR1 MNHEY and CDR2 SMNVEV (reference sequence).

This chain joins TRBV9 and TRBJ2-3; no firm D call. The V gene lost 3 bases and the J gene lost 2 bases, with 7 bases spanning the gap. CDR1 and CDR2 from the germline V gene are SGDLS and YYNGEE. This CDR3 has 13 amino acids. As DNA, the CDR3 is TGTGCCAGCAGCGCGGCGCTCACAGATACGCAGTATTTT. Translation: CASSAALTDTQYF.

The V call is TRBV7-8, the J call TRBJ1-5; TRBD1 matches at 8 bases. The CDR3 totals 15 residues. Trimming took 3 bases from V and 3 from J; bases not matched to a gene: 4. Germline loops: CDR1 SGHVS, CDR2 FQNEAQ. The CDR3 region is CASSFRDRINQPQHF. CDR3 bases: TGTGCCAGCAGCTTCCGGGACAGGATCAATCAGCCCCAGCATTTT.

This chain connects TRBV14 to TRBJ2-6; D gene uncertain. The CDR3 is made up of 14 amino acids. V was trimmed by 4 bases and J by 0 bases, leaving 4 bases between them. From germline, CDR1 is SGHDN and CDR2 FVKESK. The CDR3 bases are TGTGCCAGCAGCCGTATCTCTGGGGCCAACGTCCTGACTTTC. Protein product: CASSRISGANVLTF. Full variable domain (outside the CDR3, taken from reference TRBV14 and TRBJ2-6): EAGVTQFPSHSVIEKGQTVTLRCDPISGHDNLYWYRRVMGKEIKFLLHFVKESKQDESGMPNNRFLAERTGGTYSTLKVQPAELEDSGVYFCASSRISGANVLTFGAGSRLTVL.

This CDR3 is CASSLQAKRQDEQYF. In DNA, the CDR3 is TGTGCCAGCAGCTTACAGGCAAAGAGACAAGACGAGCAGTACTTC. J is TRBJ2-7 and V is TRBV13; no firm D call. Deletions cut 2 bases from V and 5 bases from J, with 16 bases between. The CDR3 runs to 15 residues. Germline values: CDR1 PRHDT, CDR2 FYEKMQ (reference sequence).

Concerning this clone: Other DNA sequences in this specimen translate into the identical CDR3. The chain links TRBV5-1 to TRBJ2-7; perhaps TRBD1 as D (6 bases). V lost 4 bases, J lost 2 bases, and 10 bases lay in between. In germline, CDR1 is SGHRS, CDR2 YFSETQ. This CDR3 has 13 residues. The CDR3 bases are TGCGCCAGCAGCCTGGACAGCCCCTACGAGCAGTACTTC. Its protein product is CASSLDSPYEQYF.

The chain combines TRBV6-1 with TRBJ2-3, with no clear D. The germline V gene encodes CDR1 MNHNS and CDR2 SASEGT. Between the trimmed V and J ends, which lost 6 bases and 5 bases, there was a span of 9 bases. The CDR3 is 12 residues long. The CDR3 coding sequence is TGTGCCAGCAGGGAACAAGGAGATACGCAGTATTTT. Translation: CASREQGDTQYF.

The chain has TRBV28 and TRBJ2-7, with no clear D. The CDR3 is made up of 13 amino acids. The V and J ends lost 5 bases and 3 bases respectively, with 11 bases between them. Germline V gives CDR1 MDHEN, CDR2 SYDVKM. The CDR3 nucleotides are TGTGCCAGCAGTCCCAGCTCAAACTACGAGCAGTACTTC. Translating gives CASSPSSNYEQYF.

This chain joins TRBV4-3 and TRBJ1-5; D gene uncertain. Germline V gene lookup returns CDR1 LGHNA and CDR2 YSLEER. The CDR3 length is 15 residues. V was shortened by 0 bases and J by 6 bases, with 12 bases between the two germline ends. Here the CDR3 reads CASSQDYRVSQPQHF. The CDR3 nucleotides read TGCGCCAGCAGCCAAGATTATAGGGTCAGTCAGCCCCAGCATTTT.

V usage is TRBV7-8 and J usage is TRBJ2-3; 13 bases agree with TRBD2. The V gene end was trimmed by 5 bases and the J gene end by 6 bases; junction bases not matched to a gene: 11. The CDR3 consists of 17 residues. CDR1 is SGHVS and CDR2 is FQNEAQ in the germline V gene. CDR3 sequence reads: CASSPRWTSGSSDTQYF. CDR3 sequence (DNA): TGTGCCAGCAGCCCCCGATGGACTAGCGGGAGCTCGGATACGCAGTATTTT.

This chain connects TRBV7-9 to TRBJ2-2, with D uncertain. V was clipped by 5 bases and J by 6 bases, with 19 bases between them. This CDR3 has 16 amino acids. Germline lookup yields CDR1 SEHNR and CDR2 FQNEAQ (reference sequence). DNA for the CDR3: TGTGCCAGCAGCCCGAATCCCGACCTAGTCCCCGGGGAGCTGTTTTTT. Amino acid sequence: CASSPNPDLVPGELFF.

This chain uses TRBV2 with TRBJ1-5; D is possibly TRBD1 (5 bases). V gave up 7 bases and J gave up 4 bases, with 11 bases separating them. CDR1 and CDR2 from the germline V gene are SNHLY and FYNNEI. The CDR3 length is 13 residues. CDR3 sequence reads: CASTRQKNQPQHF. CDR3 nucleotide sequence: TGTGCCAGCACCCGACAGAAGAATCAGCCCCAGCATTTT.

The sample holds one count of this clone. The J gene is TRBJ1-5, the V gene TRBV19; a weak D match, TRBD1 (6 bases). V lost 1 base to trimming and J lost 4 bases, with 23 bases between them. CDR1 is LNHDA and CDR2 is SQIVND in the germline V gene (reference sequence). This CDR3 contains 19 residues. In nucleotides, the CDR3 is TGTGCCAGTAGTATAGCTAGGACTAAAGTCAGGGGCCTAAATCAGCCCCAGCATTTT. Translated: CASSIARTKVRGLNQPQHF.

This chain joins TRBV5-5 and TRBJ2-6, with D tentatively TRBD2 (5 bases). The germline gives CDR1 SGHKS, CDR2 YYEKEE (reference sequence). The length of the CDR3 is 16 residues. The V and J ends lost 4 bases and 0 bases respectively, with 11 bases between them. The CDR3 DNA reads as TGTGCCAGCAGCCCCGGACTGAACTCTGGGGCCAACGTCCTGACTTTC. Translated, it gives CASSPGLNSGANVLTF.

The chain has TRBV11-2 and TRBJ1-5; D is possibly TRBD1 (6 bases). V was shortened by 1 base and J by 4 bases, with 17 bases between the two germline ends. CDR3 size: 17 residues. The V gene's germline CDR1 is SGHAT and CDR2 FQNNGV. CDR3 sequence reads: CASSLGRGGAQNQPQHF. The CDR3 DNA is TGTGCCAGCAGCTTAGGCCGGGGGGGGGCGCAAAATCAGCCCCAGCATTTT. Variable domain in full (rest from reference TRBV11-2 and TRBJ1-5): EAGVAQSPRYKIIEKRQSVAFWCNPISGHATLYWYQQILGQGPKLLIQFQNNGVVDDSQLPKDRFSAERLKGVDSTLKIQPAKLEDSAVYLCASSLGRGGAQNQPQHFGDGTRLSIL.

V and J are TRBV19 and TRBJ2-3; D is ambiguous. Trimming stripped 5 bases from V and 5 bases from J, with 11 bases between. This CDR3 has 13 amino acids. The germline V gene has CDR1 LNHDA and CDR2 SQIVND (reference sequence). CDR3 bases: TGTGCCAGTAGTTCCCAACGCGGAGATACGCAGTATTTT. Amino acid sequence: CASSSQRGDTQYF.

The genes are TRBV11-2 and TRBJ1-2; perhaps TRBD1 as D (5 bases). Trimming cost V 1 base and J 8 bases, with 14 bases left between them. This CDR3 contains 14 residues. The germline gives CDR1 SGHAT, CDR2 FQNNGV. The CDR3 loop reads CASSLVGTGYGYTF. The CDR3 region has the DNA TGTGCCAGCAGCTTAGTTGGGACCGGGTACGGCTACACCTTC.

The J gene is TRBJ1-2, the V gene TRBV28; D may be TRBD1 (6 bases). Deletions cut 7 bases from V and 5 bases from J, with 14 bases between. The germline V gene has CDR1 MDHEN and CDR2 SYDVKM. The CDR3 has 13 amino acids. In DNA form, the CDR3 reads TGTGCCAGCATCAAACAGGGTTCTTATGGCTACACCTTC. This gives the protein CASIKQGSYGYTF.

This sequence joins TRBV27 and TRBJ2-1; 9 bases are a match to TRBD1. Trimming removed 5 bases from V and 7 bases from J; junction bases left unmatched: 6. Germline values: CDR1 MNHEY, CDR2 SMNVEV (reference sequence). There are 14 residues in the CDR3. The CDR3 spells CASSTLDRGNEQFF. CDR3 DNA: TGTGCCAGCAGTACCTTGGACAGGGGAAATGAGCAGTTCTTC.

The chain employs TRBV14 and TRBJ2-7; 7 bases align to TRBD1. Trimming cost V 1 base and J 2 bases; bases outside gene matches: 8. The CDR3 runs to 16 residues. CDR1 and CDR2 (germline): SGHDN, FVKESK. CDR3 protein: CASSQVYTGAAYEQYF. CDR3 DNA sequence: TGTGCCAGCAGCCAAGTATATACAGGGGCAGCCTACGAGCAGTACTTC.